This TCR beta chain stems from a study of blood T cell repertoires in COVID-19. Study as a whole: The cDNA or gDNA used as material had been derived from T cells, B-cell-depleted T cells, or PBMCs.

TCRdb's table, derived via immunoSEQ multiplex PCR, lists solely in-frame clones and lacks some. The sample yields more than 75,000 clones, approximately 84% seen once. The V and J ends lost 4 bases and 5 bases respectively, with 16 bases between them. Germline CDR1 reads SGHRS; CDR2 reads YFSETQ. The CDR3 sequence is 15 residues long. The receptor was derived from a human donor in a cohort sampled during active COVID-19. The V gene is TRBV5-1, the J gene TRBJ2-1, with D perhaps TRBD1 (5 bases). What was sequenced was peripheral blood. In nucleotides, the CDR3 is TGCGCCAGCAGCACAACAGGAAACTTGGACAATGAGCAGTTCTTC. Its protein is CASSTTGNLDNEQFF.